Included here is one TCR beta chain sequence, with context. Its specificity is not known. These data belong to a study of vaccination effects on CD4 cells after COVID-19. Notes on the study in general: Whether induced by infection or by vaccine, clones showed marked clonal contraction late after vaccination.

Sequencing was performed with immunoSEQ multiplex PCR; in TCRdb, only in-frame clones are kept and a portion is missing. The sample lists 40,000 to 50,000 clones, 70% to 85% seen once, with 2.5% to 3% in the top ten. The ViraFEST assay expanded antigen-specific CD4+ T cells with viral peptide pools before sequencing. Following culture for nine to ten days, CD4+ T cells were isolated. Previously uninfected by SARS-CoV-2, the vaccine recipients also showed negative nucleocapsid antibodies. Culturing of around 2 million PBMC per well took place with about 10 IU/ml IL-2 and 9.5 to 10 ug/ml peptides. This CDR3 is built from 13 residues. Germline CDR1 reads SNHLY; CDR2 reads FYNNEI. With 6 bases removed from V and 4 bases from J, the gap between germline ends came to 10 bases.

The TCR sequence derives from a human donor who received a COVID-19 vaccine. Specimen: CD4+ T cells from PBMCs cultured with HCoV-NL63 spike peptides, collected before COVID-19 vaccination. The gene calls are TRBV2 and TRBJ2-1; the D gene is possibly TRBD1 (6 bases). The CDR3 loop reads CASSPGQYNEQFF. CDR3 DNA: TGTGCCAGCAGCCCTGGACAGTACAATGAGCAGTTCTTC.